Listed here are 10 T cell receptor beta chains from one sample, sequenced in a study of T cells in localized non-small cell lung cancer. Using immunoSEQ multiplex PCR, the repertoire was profiled, and TCRdb retains in-frame clones only, with some absent. The sample contains tens of thousands of clones, 86% of which appear only once. The source was peripheral blood, collected before any cancer treatment. These receptors were collected from a male donor aged 60 or older with stage III lung adenocarcinoma.

The chain carries TRBV19 and TRBJ1-1; no definite D call. V was pared by 2 bases and J by 6 bases, with 10 bases between. There are 13 residues in the CDR3. Germline V gene lookup returns CDR1 LNHDA and CDR2 SQIVND (reference sequence). Written as DNA, the CDR3 is TGTGCCAGTAGTATAACCCCGGCCGCTGAAGCTTTCTTT. Translated: CASSITPAAEAFF. The full variable domain, completed using reference TRBV19 and TRBJ1-1, is DGGITQSPKYLFRKEGQNVTLSCEQNLNHDAMYWYRQDPGQGLRLIYYSQIVNDFQKGDIAEGYSVSREKKESFPLTVTSAQKNPTAFYLCASSITPAAEAFFGQGTRLTVV.

The chain uses TRBV6-6 and TRBJ2-3; 8 positions match TRBD1. The V gene end was trimmed by 2 bases and the J gene end by 0 bases; junction bases not matched to a gene: 4. CDR1 and CDR2 from the germline V gene are MNHNY and SVGAGI (reference sequence). There are 16 residues in the CDR3. For the CDR3, the DNA is TGTGCCAGCAGTTACGGACAGGGTTTAAGCACAGATACGCAGTATTTT. Translated, it gives CASSYGQGLSTDTQYF.

J is TRBJ2-2 and V is TRBV9, with D possibly matching TRBD1 (5 bases). CDR3 length equals 14 residues. V was cut by 4 bases and J by 0 bases, with 7 bases left in between. Germline V gives CDR1 SGDLS, CDR2 YYNGEE. The CDR3 DNA is TGTGCCAGCAGCCAGACAGCGAACACCGGGGAGCTGTTTTTT. Its protein product is CASSQTANTGELFF.

A word on this clone: The germline gene is not matched at one end of the junction; a read error may be the cause. The rearrangement uses TRBV2 and TRBJ2-7, with D maybe TRBD2 (5 bases). The CDR3 runs to 12 residues. Germline assignment: CDR1 SNHLY and CDR2 FYNNEI. CDR3 in amino acids: CASSDGVTSLYF. The DNA for the CDR3 is TGTGCCAGCAGCGACGGGGTCACCTCGCTCTATTTC.

Only one count was recorded for this clone. The chain has TRBV5-6 and TRBJ2-1, with D hard to call. The V gene's germline CDR1 is SGHDT and CDR2 YYEEEE. This CDR3 has 13 amino acids. Trimming left V 4 bases short and J 9 bases short, with 14 bases between. CDR3 sequence: CASSPRRYREQFF. The CDR3 DNA follows: TGTGCCAGCAGCCCCCGGCGATATCGTGAGCAGTTCTTC.

The chain joins TRBV15 to TRBJ1-1; 8 nucleotides match TRBD1. Looked up from germline, CDR1 is LNHNV and CDR2 is YYDKDF (reference sequence). This CDR3 has 15 residues. The V segment lost 3 bases and the J segment 2 bases; nucleotides outside the gene matches: 5. The CDR3 DNA is TGTGCCACCAGCAGGGACAGGGCTAGAAACACTGAAGCTTTCTTT. It specifies CATSRDRARNTEAFF.

This sequence joins TRBV2 and TRBJ2-1; weak D call: TRBD2 (6 bases). The V and J ends lost 7 bases and 0 bases respectively, with 10 bases between them. Germline-derived CDR1 and CDR2 are SNHLY and FYNNEI. CDR3 length: 14 residues. CDR3 amino acids: CASMTRGSYNEQFF. The CDR3 region has the DNA TGTGCCAGCATGACTAGAGGCTCCTACAATGAGCAGTTCTTC.

V and J are TRBV29-1 and TRBJ2-7, with 10 positions matching TRBD1. Trimming cost V 6 bases and J 0 bases; bases outside gene matches: 2. Germline CDR1 reads SQVTM; CDR2 reads ANQGSEA. CDR3 length equals 13 residues. The CDR3 sequence: CSVDRGSSYEQYF. In DNA form, the CDR3 reads TGCAGCGTGGACAGGGGGAGCTCCTACGAGCAGTACTTC.

V usage is TRBV7-9 and J usage is TRBJ2-5; 8 bases agree with TRBD2. The V segment lost 1 base and the J segment 3 bases; nucleotides outside the gene matches: 1. CDR3 length: 14 amino acids. CDR1 and CDR2 from the germline V gene are SEHNR and FQNEAQ (reference sequence). The CDR3 reads CASSLGRGEETQYF. CDR3 DNA sequence: TGTGCCAGCAGCTTAGGGCGGGGGGAAGAGACCCAGTACTTC.

This clone was counted a few times. The chain combines TRBV18 with TRBJ2-5, with D tentatively TRBD1 (8 bases). V lost 6 bases to trimming and J lost 3 bases, with 17 bases between them. The CDR3 is made up of 15 amino acids. Looked up from germline, CDR1 is KGHSH and CDR2 is LQKENI. The CDR3 spells CASSQRTGREETQYF. CDR3 sequence (DNA): TGTGCCAGCTCGCAAAGGACAGGGAGGGAAGAGACCCAGTACTTC.